These T cell receptor beta chains were read from a single sample in a study of sequential checkpoint blockade in melanoma. Repertoires were generated with immunoSEQ multiplex PCR, while TCRdb's copy carries only in-frame clones and drops some. The sample lists more than 30,000 clones; 75% to 90% were seen once. The specimen comprised CD8+ T cells sorted from blood (inferred from file names), sampled from a patient given nivolumab and ipilimumab in sequence. These receptors were collected from a human donor with melanoma. CDR3s include the opening cysteine and the closing phenylalanine or tryptophan. A D gene is named only where the DNA matches it firmly. The listing skips clone size in some rows; elsewhere it reads once, few, many or a size class.

d_gene	v_gene	abundance	j_gene	CDR3aa	CDR3nt
TRBD2	TRBV5-6	NA	TRBJ2-3	CASSPGGGIDTQYF	TGTGCCAGCAGCCCGGGCGGGGGAATAGATACGCAGTATTTT
TRBD1	TRBV27	NA	TRBJ2-2	CASMQGVGTGELFF	TGTGCCAGCATGCAGGGGGTAGGCACCGGGGAGCTGTTTTTT
TRBD2	TRBV10-3	NA	TRBJ2-1	CAISEHGETSVYNEQFF	TGTGCCATCAGTGAGCATGGGGAGACTAGCGTATACAATGAGCAGTTCTTC
NA	TRBV7-9	NA	TRBJ1-1	CASSPDSYRAFF	TGTGCCAGCAGCCCCGACAGTTACCGAGCTTTCTTT
NA	TRBV6-5	NA	TRBJ2-7	CASTEGYEQYF	TGTGCCAGCACCGAGGGTTACGAGCAGTACTTC
NA	TRBV7-9	NA	TRBJ1-5	CASSLGREDGNQPQHF	TGTGCCAGCAGCTTAGGCAGGGAAGATGGCAATCAGCCCCAGCATTTT
NA	TRBV6-6	NA	TRBJ1-1	CASSPDSRAEAFF	TGTGCCAGCAGTCCGGACAGTAGGGCTGAAGCTTTCTTT
TRBD2	TRBV5-4	NA	TRBJ2-5	CASSLVVAGGIETQYF	TGTGCCAGCAGCTTGGTAGTAGCGGGAGGGATAGAGACCCAGTACTTC
NA	TRBV27	NA	TRBJ1-3	CASRRTGTSGNTIYF	TGTGCCAGCAGAAGGACGGGAACCTCTGGAAACACCATATATTTT
TRBD1	TRBV5-6	NA	TRBJ1-2	CASSLVQGFYGYTF	TGTGCCAGCAGCTTGGTACAGGGGTTCTATGGCTACACCTTC
NA	TRBV4-3	NA	TRBJ2-1	CASSQEAPHGSYNEQFF	TGCGCCAGCAGCCAAGAAGCACCCCATGGCTCCTACAATGAGCAGTTCTTC
TRBD1	TRBV27	NA	TRBJ1-2	CASSLSRGGADGYTF	TGTGCCAGCAGTTTATCTAGAGGGGGCGCGGATGGCTACACCTTC
NA	TRBV5-1	NA	TRBJ2-3	CASSPRQSRTDTQYF	TGCGCCAGCAGCCCCAGACAGTCACGCACAGATACGCAGTATTTT
NA	TRBV29-1	once	TRBJ2-7	CSVVDYTYEQYF	TGCAGCGTTGTGGACTACACTTACGAGCAGTACTTC
TRBD1	TRBV28	NA	TRBJ2-7	CASNPSPDRAYEQYF	TGTGCCAGCAACCCCAGCCCGGACAGGGCCTACGAGCAGTACTTC
TRBD2	TRBV27	few	TRBJ2-1	CASSIGLAGSYNEQFF	TGTGCCAGCAGTATAGGACTAGCGGGCTCCTACAATGAGCAGTTCTTC
NA	TRBV7-6	NA	TRBJ2-1	CASSLSGRQYSYNEQFF	TGTGCCAGCAGCTTAAGCGGTCGGCAGTACTCCTACAATGAGCAGTTCTTC
NA	TRBV4-3	once	TRBJ2-7	CASSQGVSGADYEQYF	TGCGCCAGCAGCCAAGGGGTCTCAGGGGCCGACTACGAGCAGTACTTC
NA	TRBV19	NA	TRBJ1-5	CASSSRTDSTPQHF	TGTGCCAGTAGTTCCAGGACAGACTCTACGCCCCAGCATTTT
NA	TRBV7-9	NA	TRBJ1-1	CASSQGLMNTEAFF	TGTGCCAGCAGCCAAGGACTGATGAACACTGAAGCTTTCTTT
NA	TRBV19	NA	TRBJ1-5	CASSYRQGNQPQHF	TGTGCCAGTAGTTACAGGCAGGGCAATCAGCCCCAGCATTTT
NA	TRBV13	NA	TRBJ2-7	CASSPGRPGGYEQYF	TGTGCCAGCAGCCCGGGACGGCCCGGGGGCTACGAGCAGTACTTC
NA	TRBV7-9	NA	TRBJ2-7	CASSPKGGGLSYEQYF	TGTGCCAGCAGCCCAAAGGGGGGGGGTCTCTCCTACGAGCAGTACTTC
NA	TRBV28	NA	TRBJ2-7	CASSALAGSYEQYF	TGTGCCAGCAGCGCCCTGGCGGGGTCTTACGAGCAGTACTTC
TRBD1	TRBV5-4	NA	TRBJ2-7	CASSLKRQGDEQYF	TGTGCCAGCAGCTTGAAACGACAGGGGGACGAGCAGTACTTC
NA	TRBV28	NA	TRBJ1-1	CASSLSPGMNTEAFF	TGTGCCAGCAGTTTATCTCCAGGCATGAACACTGAAGCTTTCTTT
NA	TRBV14	NA	TRBJ2-7	CASSQGGHEQYF	TGTGCCAGCAGCCAAGGGGGCCACGAGCAGTACTTC
TRBD2	TRBV4-3	NA	TRBJ2-1	CASSPGLAGVNEQFF	TGCGCCAGCAGCCCGGGACTAGCGGGAGTTAATGAGCAGTTCTTC
NA	TRBV7-8	once	TRBJ2-7	CASSLIWGRKPYEQYF	TGTGCCAGCAGCTTAATATGGGGGCGCAAACCCTACGAGCAGTACTTC
NA	TRBV27	NA	TRBJ2-1	CASSPGYSYNEQFF	TGTGCCAGCAGCCCCGGGTACTCCTACAATGAGCAGTTCTTC
TRBD2	TRBV28	few	TRBJ2-1	CASSFSGGLNEQFF	TGTGCCAGCAGTTTTTCGGGAGGGCTGAATGAGCAGTTCTTC
TRBD2	TRBV7-6	NA	TRBJ2-7	CASSLLTTSGSGEQYF	TGTGCCAGCAGCTTATTAACGACTAGCGGGAGTGGCGAGCAGTACTTC
TRBD2	TRBV7-9	NA	TRBJ2-7	CASTLRTSGIDEQYF	TGTGCCAGCACCCTTCGGACTAGCGGGATCGACGAGCAGTACTTC
NA	TRBV9	NA	TRBJ2-7	CATNRAYEQYF	TGTGCCACCAACAGGGCCTACGAGCAGTACTTC
NA	TRBV5-1	once	TRBJ1-2	CASSLGQALYGYTF	TGCGCCAGCAGCTTGGGACAGGCCCTCTATGGCTACACCTTC
TRBD2	TRBV27	NA	TRBJ2-1	CASSLLAGVNEQFF	TGTGCCAGCAGTTTACTAGCGGGGGTCAATGAGCAGTTCTTC
TRBD2	TRBV10-2	NA	TRBJ2-3	CATAAGLTDTQYF	TGCGCCACCGCAGCGGGGCTCACAGATACGCAGTATTTT
NA	TRBV27	NA	TRBJ2-1	CASSLWLTSSYNEQFF	TGTGCCAGCAGTTTATGGCTTACAAGCTCCTACAATGAGCAGTTCTTC
TRBD1	TRBV11-2	NA	TRBJ1-6	CASSLGQGGSPLHF	TGTGCCAGCAGCTTAGGACAGGGTGGTTCACCCCTCCACTTT
TRBD1	TRBV4-1	NA	TRBJ1-2	CASSQEGQGYYGYTF	TGCGCCAGCAGCCAAGAGGGACAGGGGTACTATGGCTACACCTTC
TRBD2	TRBV5-6	NA	TRBJ2-7	CASSLGASGYEQYF	TGTGCCAGCAGCTTGGGGGCTAGCGGCTACGAGCAGTACTTC
NA	TRBV13	NA	TRBJ2-7	CASSLSGSPYEQYF	TGTGCTAGCAGCCTATCAGGATCCCCCTACGAGCAGTACTTC
TRBD1	TRBV7-6	NA	TRBJ2-1	CASSRHRDRALNEQFF	TGTGCCAGCAGTCGACACCGGGACAGGGCTCTCAATGAGCAGTTCTTC
NA	TRBV11-2	NA	TRBJ2-7	CASSLIRVAYEQYF	TGTGCCAGCAGCTTGATCAGGGTGGCCTACGAGCAGTACTTC
TRBD1	TRBV7-9	few	TRBJ1-5	CASSPPGQSNQPQHF	TGTGCCAGCAGCCCGCCGGGACAGTCCAATCAGCCCCAGCATTTT
NA	TRBV9	NA	TRBJ2-7	CASSDLDTSYGQYF	TGTGCCAGCAGCGACCTGGACACCTCCTACGGGCAGTACTTC